Listed here is a single T cell receptor beta chain. The antigen is unknown. The treatment was: approximately nine-day PBMC culture with coronavirus spike peptide pools or control peptides (ViraFEST assay). With peptide pools, ViraFEST first expanded antigen-specific T cells and afterwards sequenced their TCRs. Cultured CD4+ T cell DNA underwent sequencing with the Oncomine TCR Beta short-read assay. Genomic DNA was extracted from cultured CD4+ T cells. TCRdb re-called the PCR reads with MiXCR, one entry per CDR3 protein. This table holds around 8,100 distinct CDR3 sequences, more than 60% found once. The sample comes from a study of vaccination and CD4 T cells after COVID-19. Turning to the study itself: Post-COVID draws came a median 101 days after diagnosis (range 35 to 161).

Study-wide results and caveats: The appearance of a median about 90% of reactive clones in convalescent patients occurred only post-vaccination.

The sample comprised CD4+ T cells from blood, cultured in vitro. This TCR was recovered from a human donor who had recovered from COVID-19.

The CDR3 DNA is TGTGCCAGCAGCTTAGGGGTTGGGGTTAGCAATCAGCCCCAGCATTTT. Protein: CASSLGVGVSNQPQHF. This chain connects TRBV11-2 to TRBJ1-5; D remains unclear. The CDR3 sequence is 16 residues long. V lost 1 base, J lost 0 bases, and 10 bases lay in between. Germline V lookup: CDR1 SGHAT, CDR2 FQNNGV.